The T cell receptor beta chain described here comes from a study of cytomegalovirus exposure and HLA in healthy donors. CDR1 is SQVTM, CDR2 ANQGSEA, per germline. This CDR3 spans 13 amino acids. V lost 1 base and J lost 9, with 15 bases in between. Researchers ran the PCR with 60 Vbeta and 13 Jbeta primers. TCRdb keeps only in-frame clones here, not all; method: immunoSEQ multiplex PCR. The top ten hold 0.9% to 1.5% of the sample, which has some 100,000 clones, 65% to 90% seen once. This TCR was recovered from a woman in her late teens or twenties in good health and CMV-seronegative. The source material was PBMCs. The chain carries TRBV29-1 and TRBJ1-2, with D unresolved. In DNA form, the CDR3 reads TGCAGCGTTGAAGTTTCGATGGGCCTCAGCTACACCTTC. This sequence encodes CSVEVSMGLSYTF.